Described below is a single T cell receptor (beta chain) sequence and its context. The antigen remains unidentified. This specimen belongs to a study of Graves' ophthalmopathy and Graves' hyperthyroidism. Study observations and caveats: Discriminating ophthalmopathy from stable hyperthyroidism, a 13-signature model attained a sensitivity of approximately 85% and a specificity of approximately 81%. The majority of expanded thyroid clonotypes above 0.001 frequency also occurred in blood. Ophthalmopathy progression predictions by the model showed approximately 75% specificity and approximately 71% sensitivity.

Beta-chain TCR CDR3 regions were amplified from RNA transcripts. Second-round multiplex PCR came after a first-round RT-PCR that employed HTBI primers. Using its own MiXCR run on the multiplex PCR reads, TCRdb lists one record per CDR3 protein. The table includes about 48,000 distinct CDR3 sequences, around 48% detected once. V lost 0 bases and J lost 6; bases outside the gene matches: 11. Germline CDR1 and CDR2: DFQATT and SNEGSKA (reference sequence). There are 15 residues in the CDR3. The sample taken for sequencing was peripheral blood. The TCR originated in an adult man with Graves' ophthalmopathy. V gene TRBV20-1 combines with J gene TRBJ2-7, with 7 positions matching TRBD2. The CDR3 protein is CSARDPAGAPGEQYF. In nucleotides, the CDR3 is TGCAGTGCTAGAGATCCGGCGGGAGCCCCCGGCGAGCAGTACTTC.